This TCR beta chain was observed in a study of blood T cell repertoires in COVID-19. Across the study: Acute and convalescent COVID-19 specimens originated in the United States, Italy and Spain.

Produced via immunoSEQ multiplex PCR; TCRdb's table is partial and in-frame only. This table holds roughly 300,000 clones, 65% to 90% found once. What the recovered Cohort 3 donors had was two negative PCRs, clearance, or symptom resolution. The TCR sequence derives from a young woman who had recovered from COVID-19. Sequencing was carried out using PBMCs or T cells enriched from blood (not recorded which).

The CDR3 DNA is TGCAGTGCTGGTGGACAGGGGACTGAAGCTTTCTTT. Translated, it gives CSAGGQGTEAFF. The chain couples TRBV20-1 to TRBJ1-1; 9 nucleotides align to TRBD1. Germline V lookup: CDR1 DFQATT, CDR2 SNEGSKA (reference sequence). After removal of 5 bases from V and 5 bases from J, the junction contained 3 bases not matched to a gene. This CDR3 has 12 residues.